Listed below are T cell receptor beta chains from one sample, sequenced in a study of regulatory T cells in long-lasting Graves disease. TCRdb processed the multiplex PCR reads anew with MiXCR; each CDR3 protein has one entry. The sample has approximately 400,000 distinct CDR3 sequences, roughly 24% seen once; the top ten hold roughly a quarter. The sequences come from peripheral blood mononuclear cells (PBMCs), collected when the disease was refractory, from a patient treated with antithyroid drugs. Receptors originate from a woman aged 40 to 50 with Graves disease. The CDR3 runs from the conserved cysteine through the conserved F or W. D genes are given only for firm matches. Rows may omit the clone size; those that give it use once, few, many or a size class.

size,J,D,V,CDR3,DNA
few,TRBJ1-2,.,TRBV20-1,CSAYRGMDGYTF,TGCAGTGCCTACCGGGGGATGGATGGCTACACCTTC
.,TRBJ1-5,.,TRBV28,CASGGGGVAGQPQHF,TGTGCCAGCGGGGGGGGGGGCGTGGCAGGTCAGCCCCAGCATTTT
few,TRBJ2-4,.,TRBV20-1,CSAGGGNTNIQYF,TGCAGTGCTGGAGGGGGAAATACAAACATTCAGTACTTC
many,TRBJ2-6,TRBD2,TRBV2,CASSGAGVGGANVLTF,TGTGCCAGCAGTGGAGCGGGAGTAGGGGGGGCCAACGTCCTGACTTTC
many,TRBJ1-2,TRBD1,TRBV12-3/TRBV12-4,CASSSDRVNYGYTF,TGTGCCAGCAGTTCCGACAGGGTTAACTATGGCTACACCTTC
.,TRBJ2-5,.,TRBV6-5,CASSYSYQFYQETQYF,TGTGCCAGCAGTTACTCTTATCAGTTCTACCAAGAGACCCAGTACTTC
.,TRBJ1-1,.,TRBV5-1,CASSLGGVEAEAFF,TGCGCCAGCAGCTTGGGTGGGGTAGAGGCTGAAGCTTTCTTT
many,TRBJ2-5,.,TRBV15,CATSPTGRETQYF,TGTGCCACCAGCCCCACGGGGCGGGAGACCCAGTACTTC
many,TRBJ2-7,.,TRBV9,CASSVAQDYEQYF,TGTGCCAGCAGCGTAGCACAGGACTACGAGCAGTACTTC
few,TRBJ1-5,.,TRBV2,CATQGLDQPQHF,TGTGCCACCCAAGGGCTCGATCAGCCCCAGCATTTT
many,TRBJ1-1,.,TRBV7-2,CASSSQIGKTLEAFF,TGTGCCAGCAGCTCACAAATAGGGAAGACCCTTGAAGCTTTCTTT
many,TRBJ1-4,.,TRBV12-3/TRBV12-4,CASSSSSALNEKLFF,TGTGCCAGCAGTTCCTCCTCGGCCCTTAATGAAAAACTGTTTTTT
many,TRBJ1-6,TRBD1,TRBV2,CASSGGTDLHF,TGTGCCAGCAGTGGGGGGACAGACCTCCACTTT
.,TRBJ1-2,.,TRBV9,CASSATQLNVDYTF,TGTGCCAGCAGCGCGACCCAACTGAACGTGGACTACACCTTC
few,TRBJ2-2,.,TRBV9,CASSVGRHTGELFF,TGTGCCAGCAGCGTGGGCCGGCACACCGGGGAGCTGTTTTTT
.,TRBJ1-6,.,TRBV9,CASSVDTNSPLHF,TGTGCCAGCAGCGTGGACACCAATTCACCCCTCCACTTT
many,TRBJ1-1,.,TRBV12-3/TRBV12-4,CASSELRVLGTEAFF,TGTGCCAGCTCGGAGTTGAGGGTCCTGGGCACTGAAGCTTTCTTT
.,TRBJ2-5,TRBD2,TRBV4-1,CASSQDRGLGQETQYF,TGCGCCAGCAGCCAAGATCGGGGACTAGGCCAAGAGACCCAGTACTTC
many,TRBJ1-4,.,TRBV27,CASSLSDSTEKLFF,TGTGCCAGCAGTTTATCGGACTCAACTGAAAAACTGTTTTTT
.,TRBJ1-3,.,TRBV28,CASSLSGRNTIYF,TGTGCCAGCAGTTTATCGGGGAGAAACACCATATATTTT
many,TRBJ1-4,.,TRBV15,CATSRGPGMRGGEKLFF,TGTGCCACCAGCAGAGGGCCCGGCATGAGGGGAGGTGAAAAACTGTTTTTT
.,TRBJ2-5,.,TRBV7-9,CASSDQATQYF,TGTGCCAGCAGCGACCAGGCGACCCAGTACTTC
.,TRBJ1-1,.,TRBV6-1,CASSGGRQNTEAFF,TGTGCCAGCAGTGGGGGACGGCAGAACACTGAAGCTTTCTTT
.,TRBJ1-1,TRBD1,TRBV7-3,CASSLLQGAGTEAFF,TGTGCCAGCAGCCTCTTACAGGGGGCCGGCACTGAAGCTTTCTTT
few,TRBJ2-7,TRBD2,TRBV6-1,CASSELTGGPYEQYF,TGTGCCAGCAGTGAACTTACGGGAGGGCCCTACGAGCAGTACTTC
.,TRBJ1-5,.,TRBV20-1,CSAIRGDQPQHF,TGCAGTGCTATTAGGGGAGACCAGCCCCAGCATTTT
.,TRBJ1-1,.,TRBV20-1,CSAPMADHTEAFF,TGCAGTGCCCCCATGGCAGACCACACTGAAGCTTTCTTT
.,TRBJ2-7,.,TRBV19,CASSKGFLGEQYF,TGTGCCAGTAGCAAAGGCTTCCTGGGGGAGCAGTACTTC
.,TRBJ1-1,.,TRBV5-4,CASTDPRDPLRAFF,TGTGCCAGCACCGATCCGAGAGACCCGTTAAGAGCTTTCTTT
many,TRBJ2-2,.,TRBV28,CASSRPTPGRVLTGELFF,TGTGCCAGCAGTCGTCCCACCCCAGGCAGGGTATTGACCGGGGAGCTGTTTTTT
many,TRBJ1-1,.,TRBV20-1,CSARGGEPKVTEAFF,TGCAGTGCTAGAGGGGGGGAACCCAAGGTCACTGAAGCTTTCTTT
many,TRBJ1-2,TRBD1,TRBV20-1,CSGQGAAYGYTF,TGCAGTGGGCAGGGGGCTGCCTATGGCTACACCTTC
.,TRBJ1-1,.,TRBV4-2,CASSQAGQYTEAFF,TGTGCCAGCAGCCAAGCTGGGCAGTACACTGAAGCTTTCTTT
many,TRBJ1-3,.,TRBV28,CASSLSHSGNTIYF,TGTGCCAGCAGTTTATCTCACTCTGGAAACACCATATATTTT
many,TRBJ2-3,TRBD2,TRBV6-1,CASARLAGRSTDTQYF,TGTGCCAGCGCTCGACTAGCAGGGAGGAGCACAGATACGCAGTATTTT
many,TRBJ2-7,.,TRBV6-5,CASSYRGASYEQYF,TGTGCCAGCAGTTACCGGGGTGCCTCCTACGAGCAGTACTTC
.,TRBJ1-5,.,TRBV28,CASSFRQAHQPQHF,TGTGCCAGCAGTTTCCGGCAGGCCCATCAGCCCCAGCATTTT
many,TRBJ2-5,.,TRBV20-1,CSAGGSLPRQETQYF,TGCAGTGCTGGGGGGAGCCTACCCCGCCAAGAGACCCAGTACTTC
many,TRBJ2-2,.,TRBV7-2,CASSPTVAGELFF,TGTGCCAGCAGCCCCACGGTAGCCGGGGAGCTGTTTTTT
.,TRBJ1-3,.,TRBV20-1,CSARGSSSGNTIYF,TGCAGTGCTAGGGGGTCCAGCTCTGGAAACACCATATATTTT
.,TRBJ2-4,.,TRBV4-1,CASSQEDGRVQYF,TGCGCCAGCAGCCAAGAGGACGGAAGGGTTCAGTACTTC
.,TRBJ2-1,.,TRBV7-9,CASSSNLLGPQRREFF,TGTGCCAGCAGCTCCAATCTTCTGGGACCTCAACGGCGGGAGTTCTTC
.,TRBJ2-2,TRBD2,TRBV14,CASSQDLSGRWNSGELFF,TGTGCCAGCAGCCAAGATCTAAGCGGGAGATGGAATAGCGGGGAGCTGTTTTTT
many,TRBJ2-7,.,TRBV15,CATSRVGQGYEQYF,TGTGCCACCAGCAGAGTGGGACAAGGCTACGAGCAGTACTTC
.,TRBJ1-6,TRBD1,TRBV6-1,CASSDPGTGDETLHF,TGTGCCAGCAGTGACCCAGGGACAGGGGATGAAACCCTCCACTTT
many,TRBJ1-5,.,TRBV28,CASSFPNGNQPQHF,TGTGCCAGCAGTTTCCCCAATGGCAATCAGCCCCAGCATTTT
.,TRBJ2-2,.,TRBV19,CASMLSGGTGELFF,TGTGCCAGTATGTTGTCCGGGGGCACCGGGGAGCTGTTTTTT
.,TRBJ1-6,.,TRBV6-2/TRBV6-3,CASSEDNSRFDPLHF,TGTGCCAGCAGTGAAGATAACAGCCGGTTCGATCCCCTCCACTTT
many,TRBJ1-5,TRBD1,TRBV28,CASSLSRTGRSNQPQHF,TGTGCCAGCAGTTTATCCCGGACAGGTCGGAGCAATCAGCCCCAGCATTTT
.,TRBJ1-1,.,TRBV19,CASSSQGGDTEAFF,TGTGCCAGTAGTTCGCAGGGAGGAGACACTGAAGCTTTCTTT
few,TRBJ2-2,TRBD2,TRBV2,CASRGGLADTGELFF,TGTGCCAGCAGGGGGGGACTAGCGGACACCGGGGAGCTGTTTTTT
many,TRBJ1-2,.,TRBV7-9,CASSPAEVGSHGYTF,TGTGCCAGCAGCCCAGCAGAGGTGGGTTCCCATGGCTACACCTTC
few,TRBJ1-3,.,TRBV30,CAWSVMGYTIYF,TGTGCCTGGAGTGTAATGGGGTACACCATATATTTT
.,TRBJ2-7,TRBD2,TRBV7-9,CASSDSLAAPYEQYF,TGTGCCAGCTCGGACTCACTAGCGGCACCCTACGAGCAGTACTTC
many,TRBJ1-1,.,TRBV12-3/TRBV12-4,CAISRGNTEAFF,TGTGCCATTTCCAGGGGGAACACTGAAGCTTTCTTT
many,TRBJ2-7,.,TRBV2,CASVREVLPEQYF,TGTGCCAGCGTGCGAGAGGTACTTCCCGAGCAGTACTTC
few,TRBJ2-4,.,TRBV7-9,CASSSYRDKRNIQYF,TGTGCCAGCAGCTCTTACCGGGACAAGAGGAACATTCAGTACTTC
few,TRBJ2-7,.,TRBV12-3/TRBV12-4,CASSFHRRPYEQYF,TGTGCCAGCAGTTTTCACAGGAGGCCCTACGAGCAGTACTTC
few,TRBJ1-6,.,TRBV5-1,CASSLEPGGDSPLHF,TGCGCCAGCAGCTTGGAACCGGGGGGGGATTCACCCCTCCACTTT
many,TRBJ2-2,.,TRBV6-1,CASRPWETDTGELFF,TGTGCCAGCAGACCATGGGAGACCGACACCGGGGAGCTGTTTTTT